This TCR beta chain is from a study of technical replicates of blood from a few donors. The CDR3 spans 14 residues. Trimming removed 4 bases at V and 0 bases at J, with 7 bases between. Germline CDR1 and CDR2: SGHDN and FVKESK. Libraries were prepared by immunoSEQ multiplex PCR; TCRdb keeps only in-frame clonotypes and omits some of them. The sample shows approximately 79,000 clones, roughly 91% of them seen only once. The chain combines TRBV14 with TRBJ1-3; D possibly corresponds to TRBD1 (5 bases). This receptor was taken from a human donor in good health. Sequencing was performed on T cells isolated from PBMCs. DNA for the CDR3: TGTGCCAGCAGCCCGACAGTCTCTGGAAACACCATATATTTT. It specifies CASSPTVSGNTIYF.